The 10 T cell receptor beta chains given below trace back to one sample, sequenced in a study of graft-versus-host responses after intestinal transplantation. Their antigens remain unidentified. Method: immunoSEQ multiplex PCR; TCRdb's copy keeps in-frame clones and lacks some. Among some 97,000 clones listed, more than 75% were seen once. Sample: unstimulated CD4+ T cells sorted from spleen or lymph node cells, taken before transplant. The receptors come from a human donor who was the organ donor for an intestinal transplant.

The chain employs TRBV11-3 and TRBJ1-1; D is possibly TRBD1 (5 bases). In germline, CDR1 is SGHNT, CDR2 YENEEA. V was pared by 6 bases and J by 3 bases, with 8 bases between. The CDR3 runs to 12 residues. CDR3 DNA sequence: TGTGCCAGCAGTAGGGGATACACTGAAGCTTTCTTT. As protein: CASSRGYTEAFF.

The chain combines TRBV19 with TRBJ1-6; the D is unclear. The V gene lost 7 bases and the J gene lost 7 bases, with 8 bases spanning the gap. The CDR3 sequence is 12 residues long. CDR1 LNHDA and CDR2 SQIVND come from the germline V gene (reference sequence). The CDR3 spells CASTDRNSPLHF. Written as DNA, the CDR3 is TGTGCCAGTACCGACCGAAATTCACCCCTCCACTTT.

The rearrangement uses TRBV7-3 and TRBJ1-2; D is unclear. The V gene's germline CDR1 is SGHTA and CDR2 FQGTGA. The CDR3 is 13 residues long. Trimming removed 3 bases from V and 5 bases from J, with 10 bases in between. Here the CDR3 reads CASSFDWGYGYTF. CDR3 bases: TGTGCCAGCAGCTTCGACTGGGGTTATGGCTACACCTTC. The variable domain in full, completed from reference TRBV7-3 and TRBJ1-2, reads GAGVSQTPSNKVTEKGKYVELRCDPISGHTALYWYRQSLGQGPEFLIYFQGTGAADDSGLPNDRFFAVRPEGSVSTLKIQRTERGDSAVYLCASSFDWGYGYTFGSGTRLTVV.

This clone has only one observation. The V gene is TRBV9, the J gene TRBJ2-5; 13 bases match TRBD2. The CDR3 has 19 residues. The germline V gene has CDR1 SGDLS and CDR2 YYNGEE. After removal of 0 bases from V and 4 bases from J, the junction contained 12 bases not matched to a gene. The CDR3 here is CASSVDTGRLAGGGETQYF. The CDR3 region has the DNA TGTGCCAGCAGCGTAGACACGGGGAGACTAGCGGGGGGAGGAGAGACCCAGTACTTC.

V gene TRBV30 combines with J gene TRBJ1-6, with unresolved D. CDR3 length equals 14 residues. In germline, CDR1 is GTSNPN, CDR2 SVGIG (reference sequence). The V end was cut by 2 bases, the J end by 7 bases, with 12 bases between. Here the CDR3 DNA reads TGTGCCTGGAGTCTACGCAGGACCAATTCACCCCTCCACTTT. Its translation: CAWSLRRTNSPLHF.

The chain links TRBV10-3 to TRBJ1-1; D gene uncertain. V lost 4 bases and J lost 5, with 11 bases in between. Looked up from germline, CDR1 is ENHRY and CDR2 is SYGVKD. This CDR3 has 13 residues. CDR3 sequence reads: CAISGGGGTEAFF. CDR3 sequence (DNA): TGTGCCATCAGTGGAGGTGGTGGGACTGAAGCTTTCTTT.

This chain joins TRBV7-2 and TRBJ2-7; D is possibly TRBD1 or TRBD2 (5 bases each). The CDR3 covers 13 residues. Germline loops: CDR1 SGHTA, CDR2 FQGNSA. V lost 4 bases and J 5 bases, leaving 12 bases between the germline ends. The CDR3 sequence is CASSWDLPNEQYF. CDR3 coding DNA: TGTGCCAGCAGCTGGGACCTACCCAACGAGCAGTACTTC.

This chain links TRBV6-1 with TRBJ1-6, with a possible D match to TRBD1 (5 bases). Trimming cost V 2 bases and J 7 bases, with 6 bases left between them. Germline assignment: CDR1 MNHNS and CDR2 SASEGT. The CDR3 contains 13 residues. The CDR3 sequence is CASSERDNSPLHF. For the CDR3, the DNA is TGTGCCAGCAGTGAAAGGGACAATTCACCCCTCCACTTT.

This chain joins TRBV6-1 and TRBJ1-1, with D uncertain. Germline CDR1 reads MNHNS; CDR2 reads SASEGT. This CDR3 is built from 14 residues. Between the trimmed V and J ends, which lost 5 bases and 1 base, there was a span of 11 bases. Here the CDR3 reads CASSTGRRNTEAFF. The CDR3 region has the DNA TGTGCCAGCAGTACGGGCAGGAGGAACACTGAAGCTTTCTTT.

The rearrangement joins TRBV6-5 to TRBJ1-2; 7 nucleotides agree with TRBD1. The V gene's germline CDR1 is MNHEY and CDR2 SVGAGI. Trimming removed 6 bases from V and 7 bases from J; junction bases left unmatched: 8. The CDR3 has 13 amino acids. The CDR3 loop is CASRQGRLGGYTF. CDR3 coding DNA: TGTGCCAGCAGACAGGGGCGGCTTGGTGGCTACACCTTC.